This T cell receptor beta chain comes out of a study of shared clonotypes between healthy human individuals. Whole-study results and caveats: Having only a few donors restricted how much genetic and exposure-history diversity was captured. Collection of samples was limited to blood; tissue repertoires likely differ.

TCRdb keeps only in-frame clones here, not all; method: immunoSEQ multiplex PCR. This sample has 2 million to 2.5 million clones, with more than 90% found just once. Turning to this clone: No antigen is known for it. The same CDR3 also results from other DNA sequences found in this sample.

The V end lost 0 bases, the J end lost 0 bases, and 3 bases lay between the germline ends. This CDR3 is built from 13 residues. CDR1 and CDR2 (germline): SGHTS, YDEGEE. Sequencing was carried out using naive CD4+ T cells sorted from blood. The subset is: CD45RA+ positively selected. This sequence was found in a young man in good health. The chain uses TRBV5-8 and TRBJ1-1; D remains unclear. Written as DNA, the CDR3 is TGTGCCAGCAGCTTGGGCATGAACACTGAAGCTTTCTTT. Its protein product is CASSLGMNTEAFF.